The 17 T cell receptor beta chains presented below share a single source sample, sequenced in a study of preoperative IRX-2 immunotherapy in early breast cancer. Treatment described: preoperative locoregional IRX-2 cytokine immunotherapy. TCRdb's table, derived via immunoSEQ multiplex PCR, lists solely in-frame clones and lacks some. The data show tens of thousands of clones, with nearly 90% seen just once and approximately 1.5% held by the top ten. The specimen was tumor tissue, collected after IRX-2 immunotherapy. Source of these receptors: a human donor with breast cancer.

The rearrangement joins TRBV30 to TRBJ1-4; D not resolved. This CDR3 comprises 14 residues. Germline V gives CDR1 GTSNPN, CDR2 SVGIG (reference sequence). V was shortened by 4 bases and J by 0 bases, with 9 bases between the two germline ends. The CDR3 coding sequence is TGTGCCTGGAACGTGGCAGCAACTAATGAAAAACTGTTTTTT. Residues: CAWNVAATNEKLFF.

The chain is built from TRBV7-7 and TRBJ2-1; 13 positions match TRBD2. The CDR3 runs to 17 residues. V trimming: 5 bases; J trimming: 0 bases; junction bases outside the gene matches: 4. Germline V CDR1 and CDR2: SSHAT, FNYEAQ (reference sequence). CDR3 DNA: TGTGCCAGCAGCCCCTGGACTAGCGGGAGCTCCTACAATGAGCAGTTCTTC. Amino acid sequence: CASSPWTSGSSYNEQFF.

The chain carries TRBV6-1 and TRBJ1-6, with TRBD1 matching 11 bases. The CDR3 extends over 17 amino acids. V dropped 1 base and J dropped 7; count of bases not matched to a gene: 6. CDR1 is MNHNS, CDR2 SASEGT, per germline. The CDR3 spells CASSEGTGGPWNSPLHF. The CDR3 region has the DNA TGTGCCAGCAGTGAAGGGACAGGGGGCCCCTGGAATTCACCCCTCCACTTT.

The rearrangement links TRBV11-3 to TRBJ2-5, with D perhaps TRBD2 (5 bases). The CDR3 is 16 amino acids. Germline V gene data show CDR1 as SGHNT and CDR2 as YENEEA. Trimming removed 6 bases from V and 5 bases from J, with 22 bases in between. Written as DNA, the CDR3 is TGTGCCAGCAGGGTTCTCAAGCGTGACGGCGGGGAGACCCAGTACTTC. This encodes CASRVLKRDGGETQYF.

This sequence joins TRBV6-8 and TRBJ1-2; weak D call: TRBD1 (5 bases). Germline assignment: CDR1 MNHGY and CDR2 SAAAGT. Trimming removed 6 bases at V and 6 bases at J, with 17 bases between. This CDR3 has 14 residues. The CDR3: CASSCEGIWDGYTF. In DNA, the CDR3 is TGTGCCAGCAGCTGCGAGGGGATTTGGGATGGCTACACCTTC.

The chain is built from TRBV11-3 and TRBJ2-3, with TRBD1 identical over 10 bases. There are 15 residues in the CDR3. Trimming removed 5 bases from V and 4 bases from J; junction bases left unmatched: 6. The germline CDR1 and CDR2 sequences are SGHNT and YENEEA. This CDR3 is CASSVSGTGADTQYF. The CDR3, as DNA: TGTGCCAGCAGCGTTTCCGGGACAGGGGCAGATACGCAGTATTTT.

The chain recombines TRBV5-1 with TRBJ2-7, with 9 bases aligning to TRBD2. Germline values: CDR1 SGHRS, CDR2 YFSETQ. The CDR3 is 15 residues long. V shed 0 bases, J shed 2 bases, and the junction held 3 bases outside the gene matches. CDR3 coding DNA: TGCGCCAGCAGCTTGGGGACTAGCGATGCCTACGAGCAGTACTTC. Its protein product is CASSLGTSDAYEQYF.

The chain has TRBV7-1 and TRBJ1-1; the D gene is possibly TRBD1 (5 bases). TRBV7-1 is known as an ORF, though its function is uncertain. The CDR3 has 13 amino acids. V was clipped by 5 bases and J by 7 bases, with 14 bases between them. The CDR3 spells CASSPGGGGEAFF. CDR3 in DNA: TGTGCCAGCAGCCCAGGAGGCGGGGGTGAAGCTTTCTTT.

CDR3 DNA: TGTGCTAGTGGCAGAGTTGGCGTGAACACTGAAGCTTTCTTT. This encodes CASGRVGVNTEAFF. The chain joins TRBV12-5 to TRBJ1-1, with D unclear. Trimming took off 6 bases at V and 0 bases at J, with 11 bases between the two ends. Germline CDR1 reads LGHNT; CDR2 reads FRNRAP. The CDR3 length is 14 residues.

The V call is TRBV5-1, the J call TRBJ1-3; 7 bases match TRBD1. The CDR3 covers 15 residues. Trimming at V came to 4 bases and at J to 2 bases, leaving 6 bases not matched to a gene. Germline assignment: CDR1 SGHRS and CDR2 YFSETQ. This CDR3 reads CASSPGTATGNTIYF. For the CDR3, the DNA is TGCGCCAGCAGCCCGGGGACAGCCACTGGAAACACCATATATTTT.

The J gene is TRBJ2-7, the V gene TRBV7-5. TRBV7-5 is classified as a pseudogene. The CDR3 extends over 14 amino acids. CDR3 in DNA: TGTGCCAGCAGCCTGGGAACGAGTCTCCACGAGCAGTACTTC. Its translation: CASSLGTSLHEQYF.

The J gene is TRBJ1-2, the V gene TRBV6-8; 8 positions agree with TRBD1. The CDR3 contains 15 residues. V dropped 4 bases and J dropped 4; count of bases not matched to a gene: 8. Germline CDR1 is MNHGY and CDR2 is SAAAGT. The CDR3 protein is CASSLTGQGLYGYTF. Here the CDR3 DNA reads TGTGCCAGCAGTTTAACTGGACAGGGACTCTATGGCTACACCTTC.

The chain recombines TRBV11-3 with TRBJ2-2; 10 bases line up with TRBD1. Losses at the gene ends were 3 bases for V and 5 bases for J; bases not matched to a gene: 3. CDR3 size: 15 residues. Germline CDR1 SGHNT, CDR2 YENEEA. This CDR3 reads CASSFRTGGTGELFF. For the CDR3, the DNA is TGTGCCAGCAGCTTTCGGACAGGGGGGACCGGGGAGCTGTTTTTT.

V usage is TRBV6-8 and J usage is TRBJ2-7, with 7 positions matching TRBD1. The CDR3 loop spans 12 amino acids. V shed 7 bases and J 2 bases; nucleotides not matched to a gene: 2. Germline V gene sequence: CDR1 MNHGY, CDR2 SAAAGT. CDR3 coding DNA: TGTGCCAGCAAAACAGGGGCCTACGAGCAGTACTTC. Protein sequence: CASKTGAYEQYF.

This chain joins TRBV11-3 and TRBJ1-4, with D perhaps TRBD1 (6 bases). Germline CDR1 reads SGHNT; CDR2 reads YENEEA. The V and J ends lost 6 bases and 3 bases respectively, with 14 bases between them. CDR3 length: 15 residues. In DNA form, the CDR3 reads TGTGCCAGCAGGGGGGGGCTCGCGGCTAATGAAAAACTGTTTTTT. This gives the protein CASRGGLAANEKLFF.

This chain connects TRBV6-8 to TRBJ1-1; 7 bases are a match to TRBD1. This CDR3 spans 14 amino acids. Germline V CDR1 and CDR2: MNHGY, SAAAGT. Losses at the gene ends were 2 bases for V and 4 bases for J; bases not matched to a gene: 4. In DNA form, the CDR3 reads TGTGCCAGCAGTTACGCCGACAGGGCCACTGAAGCTTTCTTT. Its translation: CASSYADRATEAFF.

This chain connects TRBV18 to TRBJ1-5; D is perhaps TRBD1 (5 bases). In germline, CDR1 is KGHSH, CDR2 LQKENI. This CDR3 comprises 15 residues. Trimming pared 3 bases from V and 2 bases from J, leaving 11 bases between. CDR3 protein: CASSPQRGGNQPQHF. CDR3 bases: TGTGCCAGCTCACCGCAAAGGGGAGGCAATCAGCCCCAGCATTTT.